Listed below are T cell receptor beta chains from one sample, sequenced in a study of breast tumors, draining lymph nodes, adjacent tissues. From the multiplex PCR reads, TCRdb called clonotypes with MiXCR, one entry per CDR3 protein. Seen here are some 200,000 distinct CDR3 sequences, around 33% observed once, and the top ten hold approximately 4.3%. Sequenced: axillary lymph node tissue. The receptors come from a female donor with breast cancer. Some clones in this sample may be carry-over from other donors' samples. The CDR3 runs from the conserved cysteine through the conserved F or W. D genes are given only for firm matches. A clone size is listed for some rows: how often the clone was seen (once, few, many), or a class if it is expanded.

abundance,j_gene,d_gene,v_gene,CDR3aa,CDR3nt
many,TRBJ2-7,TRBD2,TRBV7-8,CASSLFASGVFYEQYF,TGTGCCAGCAGCTTATTTGCCAGCGGGGTCTTCTACGAGCAGTACTTC
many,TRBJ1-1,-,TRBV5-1,CASSLALTRDGAFF,TGCGCCAGCAGCTTGGCCCTTACCCGGGACGGGGCTTTCTTT
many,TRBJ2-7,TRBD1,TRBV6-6,CASSPRTGRNEQYF,TGTGCCAGCAGTCCCCGGACAGGGCGCAACGAGCAGTACTTC
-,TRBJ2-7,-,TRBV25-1,CASKGHPGSYEQYF,TGTGCCAGCAAGGGACACCCGGGCTCCTACGAGCAGTACTTC
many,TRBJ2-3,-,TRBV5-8,CASSLGVNSGTDTQYF,TGTGCCAGCAGCTTGGGCGTCAACTCGGGGACAGATACGCAGTATTTT
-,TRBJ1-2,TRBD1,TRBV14,CASITGTGDYGYTF,TGTGCCAGCATCACCGGGACAGGGGACTATGGCTACACCTTC
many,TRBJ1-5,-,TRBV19,CASSINGETSNQPQHF,TGTGCCAGTAGTATAAACGGGGAAACGAGCAATCAGCCCCAGCATTTT
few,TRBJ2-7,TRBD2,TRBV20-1,CSARTSGSYAQYF,TGCAGTGCTCGGACTAGCGGGAGCTACGCGCAGTACTTC
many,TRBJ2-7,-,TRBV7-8,CASSPWGGGNYEQYF,TGTGCCAGCAGCCCCTGGGGCGGGGGCAACTACGAGCAGTACTTC
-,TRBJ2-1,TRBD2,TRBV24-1,CATSDSTSGYPPPEFF,TGTGCCACCAGTGATTCTACTAGCGGGTACCCACCCCCGGAGTTCTTC
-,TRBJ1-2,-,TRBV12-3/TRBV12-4,CASSSGQYGYTF,TGTGCCAGCAGTTCCGGACAGTATGGCTACACCTTC
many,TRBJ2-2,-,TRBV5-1,CASSLATANTGELFF,TGCGCCAGCAGTCTAGCTACCGCGAACACCGGGGAGCTGTTTTTT
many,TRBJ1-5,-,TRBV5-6,CASSQRTAGLLREPQHF,TGTGCCAGCAGTCAAAGGACAGCAGGACTTCTTCGAGAGCCCCAGCATTTT
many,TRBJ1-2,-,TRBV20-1,CSATSGPRDYTF,TGCAGTGCTACCTCAGGGCCCCGGGACTACACCTTC
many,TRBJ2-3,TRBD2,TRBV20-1,CSAIRTSGRGDTQYF,TGCAGTGCTATCCGGACTAGCGGGAGGGGAGATACGCAGTATTTT
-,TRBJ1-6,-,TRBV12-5,CASGLIAFNSPLHF,TGTGCTAGTGGTTTGATTGCCTTCAATTCACCCCTCCACTTT
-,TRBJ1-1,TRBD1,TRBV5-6,CASSLGDRYTEAFF,TGTGCCAGCAGCTTGGGGGACAGATACACTGAAGCTTTCTTT
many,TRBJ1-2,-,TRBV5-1,CASSLGGSDYGYTF,TGCGCCAGCAGCTTAGGAGGGTCGGACTATGGCTACACCTTC
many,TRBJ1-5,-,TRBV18,CASSPGSALPQHF,TGTGCCAGCTCACCAGGCAGTGCGTTGCCCCAGCATTTT
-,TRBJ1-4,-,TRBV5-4,CASSPPAPRSTNEKLVF,TGTGCCAGTAGTCCACCGGCTCCCCGCTCAACAAATGAAAAACTGGTTTTT
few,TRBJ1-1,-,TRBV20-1,CSARSWTANTEAFF,TGCAGTGCTAGATCTTGGACAGCGAACACTGAAGCTTTCTTT
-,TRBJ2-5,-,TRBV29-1,CSRTSWGKETQYF,TGCAGCCGAACCAGCTGGGGAAAAGAGACCCAGTACTTC
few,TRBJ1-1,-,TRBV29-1,CSVGRVGQKEMNTEAFF,TGCAGCGTTGGCCGGGTCGGACAGAAGGAGATGAACACTGAAGCTTTCTTT
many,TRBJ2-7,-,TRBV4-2,CASSPTAGDYEQYF,TGTGCCAGCAGTCCCACGGCCGGGGACTACGAGCAGTACTTC
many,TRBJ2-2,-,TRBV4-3,CASSQDSGVRGGELFF,TGCGCCAGCAGCCAAGATAGTGGCGTCAGAGGCGGGGAGCTGTTTTTT
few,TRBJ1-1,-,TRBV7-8,CASSYLATGDTEAFF,TGTGCCAGCAGCTATCTGGCGACGGGAGACACTGAAGCTTTCTTT
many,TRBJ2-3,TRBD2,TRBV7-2,CASSSGTSGPLTDTQYF,TGTGCCAGCAGCTCCGGGACTAGCGGGCCTCTCACAGATACGCAGTATTTT
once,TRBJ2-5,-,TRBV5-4,CASSPPGRMDSPLETQYF,TGTGCCAGCAGCCCCCCCGGGCGAATGGATTCACCCCTAGAGACCCAGTACTTC
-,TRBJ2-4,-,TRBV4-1,CASSQGGAVRVAKNIQYF,TGCGCCAGCAGCCAAGGGGGGGCTGTACGCGTAGCCAAAAACATTCAGTACTTC
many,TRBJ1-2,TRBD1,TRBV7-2,CASSPRGQVIYGYTF,TGTGCCAGCAGCCCTAGGGGACAGGTGATCTATGGCTACACCTTC
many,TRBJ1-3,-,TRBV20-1,CSAREGRGGNTIYF,TGCAGTGCTAGAGAAGGGCGTGGAGGAAACACCATATATTTT
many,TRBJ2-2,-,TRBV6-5,CASSPATRFTGELFF,TGTGCCAGCAGCCCGGCTACCCGGTTCACCGGGGAGCTGTTTTTT
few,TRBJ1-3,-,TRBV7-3,CASSLRGGGSGNTIYF,TGTGCCAGCAGCTTACGGGGCGGGGGCTCTGGAAACACCATATATTTT
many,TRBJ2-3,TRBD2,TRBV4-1,CASSQSGGGDTQYF,TGCGCCAGCAGCCAAAGCGGCGGGGGGGATACGCAGTATTTT
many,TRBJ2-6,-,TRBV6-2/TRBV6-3,CASTRANVLTF,TGTGCCAGCACCCGCGCCAACGTCCTGACTTTC
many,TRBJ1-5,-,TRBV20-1,CSARGGLARQPQHF,TGCAGTGCTAGGGGGGGTTTGGCACGGCAGCCCCAGCATTTT
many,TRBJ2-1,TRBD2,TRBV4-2,CASSQLAGALNEQFF,TGTGCCAGCAGCCAACTAGCGGGGGCGCTCAATGAGCAGTTCTTC
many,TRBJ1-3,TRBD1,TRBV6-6,CASSDTGGRDTIYF,TGTGCCAGCAGTGACACAGGGGGCCGGGACACCATATATTTT
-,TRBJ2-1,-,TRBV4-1,CASSQNLGGLNNEQFF,TGCGCCAGCAGCCAAAATTTAGGGGGGCTGAACAATGAGCAGTTCTTC
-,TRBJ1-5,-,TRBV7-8,CASSSRGGRLWQPQHF,TGTGCCAGCAGCTCCCGGGGCGGGAGGTTATGGCAGCCCCAGCATTTT
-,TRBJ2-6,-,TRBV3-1,CASSHSADSGANVLTF,TGTGCCAGCAGCCATTCCGCAGACTCCGGGGCCAACGTCCTGACTTTC
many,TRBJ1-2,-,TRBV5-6,CASSLGPGQGYGYTF,TGTGCCAGCAGCTTGGGCCCGGGGCAGGGCTATGGCTACACCTTC
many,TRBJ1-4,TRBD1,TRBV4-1,CASSLHRGQANEKLFF,TGCGCCAGCAGCCTCCACCGGGGACAGGCTAATGAAAAACTGTTTTTT
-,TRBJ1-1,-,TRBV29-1,CSVDPDTTGTEAFF,TGCAGCGTTGACCCGGACACCACCGGTACTGAAGCTTTCTTT
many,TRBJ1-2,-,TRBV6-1,CASAGTALYGYTF,TGTGCCAGTGCGGGAACCGCTCTCTATGGCTACACCTTC
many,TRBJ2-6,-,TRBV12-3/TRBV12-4,CASSLSGANVLTF,TGTGCCAGCAGTTTATCTGGGGCCAACGTCCTGACTTTC
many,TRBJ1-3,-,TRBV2,CASSRDLSGNTIYF,TGTGCCAGCAGTCGAGACCTTTCTGGAAACACCATATATTTT
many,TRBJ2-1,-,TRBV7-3,CASSSRGGGSYNEQFF,TGTGCCAGCAGCTCCAGGGGCGGGGGCTCCTACAATGAGCAGTTCTTC
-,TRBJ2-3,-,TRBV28,CASSFVRGGASVQDTQYF,TGTGCCAGCAGTTTCGTCCGAGGAGGGGCATCAGTACAAGATACGCAGTATTTT
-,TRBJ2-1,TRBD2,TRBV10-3,CAGLRTSGTLNEQFF,TGTGCCGGCCTTAGGACTAGCGGGACTCTCAATGAGCAGTTCTTC
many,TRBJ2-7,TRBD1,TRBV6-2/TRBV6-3,CASRDRDRVSYEQYF,TGTGCCAGCAGGGACCGGGACAGGGTCTCCTACGAGCAGTACTTC